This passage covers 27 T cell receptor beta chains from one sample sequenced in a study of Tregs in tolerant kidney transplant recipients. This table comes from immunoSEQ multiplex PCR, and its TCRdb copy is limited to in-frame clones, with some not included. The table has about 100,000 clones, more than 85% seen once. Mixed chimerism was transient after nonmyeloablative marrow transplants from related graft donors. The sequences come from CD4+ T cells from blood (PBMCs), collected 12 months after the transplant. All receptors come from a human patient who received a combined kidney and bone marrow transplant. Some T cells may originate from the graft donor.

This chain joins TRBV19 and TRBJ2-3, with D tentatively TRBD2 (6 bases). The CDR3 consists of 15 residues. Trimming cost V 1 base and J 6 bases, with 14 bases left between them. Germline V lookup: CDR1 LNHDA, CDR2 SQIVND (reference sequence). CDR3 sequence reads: CASSIVRGSRDTQYF. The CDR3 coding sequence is TGTGCCAGTAGTATAGTTCGGGGGAGTAGGGATACGCAGTATTTT. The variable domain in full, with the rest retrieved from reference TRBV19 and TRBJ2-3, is DGGITQSPKYLFRKEGQNVTLSCEQNLNHDAMYWYRQDPGQGLRLIYYSQIVNDFQKGDIAEGYSVSREKKESFPLTVTSAQKNPTAFYLCASSIVRGSRDTQYFGPGTRLTVL.

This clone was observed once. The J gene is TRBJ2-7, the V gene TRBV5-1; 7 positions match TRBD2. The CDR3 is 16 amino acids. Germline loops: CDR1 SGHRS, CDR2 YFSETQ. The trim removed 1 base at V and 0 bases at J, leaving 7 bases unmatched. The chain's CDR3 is CASSLIASGSSYEQYF. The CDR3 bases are TGCGCCAGCAGCTTGATTGCTAGCGGATCCTCCTACGAGCAGTACTTC.

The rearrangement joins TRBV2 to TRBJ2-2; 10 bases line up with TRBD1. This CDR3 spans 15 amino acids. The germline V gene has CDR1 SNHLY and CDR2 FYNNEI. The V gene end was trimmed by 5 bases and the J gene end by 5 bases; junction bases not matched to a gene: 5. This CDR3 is CASSRDRGWTGELFF. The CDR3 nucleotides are TGTGCCAGCAGTAGGGACAGGGGATGGACCGGGGAGCTGTTTTTT.

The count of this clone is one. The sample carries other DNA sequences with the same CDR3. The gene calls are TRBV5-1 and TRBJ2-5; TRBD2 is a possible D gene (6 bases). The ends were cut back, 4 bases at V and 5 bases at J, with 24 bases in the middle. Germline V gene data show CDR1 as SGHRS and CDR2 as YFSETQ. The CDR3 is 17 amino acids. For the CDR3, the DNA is TGCGCCAGCAGCCCGGGACTGCGACAAACCTTTCAGGAGACCCAGTACTTC. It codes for CASSPGLRQTFQETQYF.

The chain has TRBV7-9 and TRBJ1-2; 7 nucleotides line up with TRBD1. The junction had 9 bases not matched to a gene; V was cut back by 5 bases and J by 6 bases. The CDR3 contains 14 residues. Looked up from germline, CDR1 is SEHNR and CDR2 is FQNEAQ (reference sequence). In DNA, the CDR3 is TGTGCCAGCAGCACGAGACAGGGTGAGAATGGCTACACCTTC. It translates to CASSTRQGENGYTF.

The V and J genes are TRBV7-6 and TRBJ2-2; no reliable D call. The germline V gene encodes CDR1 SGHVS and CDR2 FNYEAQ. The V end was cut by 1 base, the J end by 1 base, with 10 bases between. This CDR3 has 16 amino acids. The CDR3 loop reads CASSLGVGGNTGELFF. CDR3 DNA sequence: TGTGCCAGCAGCTTAGGGGTAGGCGGGAACACCGGGGAGCTGTTTTTT.

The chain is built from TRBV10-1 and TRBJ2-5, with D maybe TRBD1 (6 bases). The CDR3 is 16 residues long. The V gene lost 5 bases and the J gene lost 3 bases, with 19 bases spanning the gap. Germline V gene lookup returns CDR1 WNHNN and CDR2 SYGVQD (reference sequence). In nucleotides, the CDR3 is TGCGCCAGCAGTACGGACAGATTCAAGAGGGAAGAGACCCAGTACTTC. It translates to CASSTDRFKREETQYF.

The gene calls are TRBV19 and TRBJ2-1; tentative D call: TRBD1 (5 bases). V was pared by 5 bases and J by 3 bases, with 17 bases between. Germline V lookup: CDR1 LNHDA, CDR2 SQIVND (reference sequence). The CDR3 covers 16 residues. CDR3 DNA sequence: TGTGCCAGTAGTTTGACTCCTCCACAGGACTACAATGAGCAGTTCTTC. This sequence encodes CASSLTPPQDYNEQFF.

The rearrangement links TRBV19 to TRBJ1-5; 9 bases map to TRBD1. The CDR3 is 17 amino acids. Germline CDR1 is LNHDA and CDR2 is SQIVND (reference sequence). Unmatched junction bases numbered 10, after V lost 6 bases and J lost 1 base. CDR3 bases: TGTGCCAGTAGCCGCCAACAGGGGGCGAGGAGCAATCAGCCCCAGCATTTT. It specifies CASSRQQGARSNQPQHF. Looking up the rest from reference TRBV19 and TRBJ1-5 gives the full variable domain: DGGITQSPKYLFRKEGQNVTLSCEQNLNHDAMYWYRQDPGQGLRLIYYSQIVNDFQKGDIAEGYSVSREKKESFPLTVTSAQKNPTAFYLCASSRQQGARSNQPQHFGDGTRLSIL.

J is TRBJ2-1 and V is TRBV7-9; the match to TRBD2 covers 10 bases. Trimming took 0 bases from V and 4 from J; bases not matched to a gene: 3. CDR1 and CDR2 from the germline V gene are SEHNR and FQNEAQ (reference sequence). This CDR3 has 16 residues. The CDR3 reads CASSLALAGSYNEQFF. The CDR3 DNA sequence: TGTGCCAGCAGCTTAGCACTAGCGGGAAGTTACAATGAGCAGTTCTTC.

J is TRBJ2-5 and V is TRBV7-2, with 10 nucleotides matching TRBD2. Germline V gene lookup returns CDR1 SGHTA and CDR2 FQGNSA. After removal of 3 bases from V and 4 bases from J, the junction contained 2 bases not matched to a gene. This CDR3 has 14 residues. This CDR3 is CASSLGLAIETQYF. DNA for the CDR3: TGTGCCAGCAGCTTGGGACTAGCGATAGAGACCCAGTACTTC.

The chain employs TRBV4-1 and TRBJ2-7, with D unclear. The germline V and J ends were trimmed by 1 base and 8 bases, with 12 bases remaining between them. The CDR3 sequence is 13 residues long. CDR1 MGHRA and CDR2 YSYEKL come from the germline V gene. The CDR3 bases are TGCGCCAGCAGCCAAGTACTAAACCACAAGCAGTACTTC. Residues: CASSQVLNHKQYF.

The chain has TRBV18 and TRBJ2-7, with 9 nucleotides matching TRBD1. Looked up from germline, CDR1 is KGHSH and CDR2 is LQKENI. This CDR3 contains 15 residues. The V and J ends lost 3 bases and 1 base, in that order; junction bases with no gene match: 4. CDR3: CASSPVGQGSYEQYF. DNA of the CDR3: TGTGCCAGCTCACCGGTGGGACAGGGATCCTACGAGCAGTACTTC.

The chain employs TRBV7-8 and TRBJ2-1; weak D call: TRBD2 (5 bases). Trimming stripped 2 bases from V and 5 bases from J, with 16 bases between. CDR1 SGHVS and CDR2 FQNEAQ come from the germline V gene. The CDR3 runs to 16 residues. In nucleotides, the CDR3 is TGTGCCAGCAGCTTACGCGGCCCACCGAGGGACAATGAGCAGTTCTTC. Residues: CASSLRGPPRDNEQFF. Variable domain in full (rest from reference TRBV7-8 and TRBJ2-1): GAGVSQSPRYKVAKRGQDVALRCDPISGHVSLFWYQQALGQGPEFLTYFQNEAQLDKSGLPSDRFFAERPEGSVSTLKIQRTQQEDSAVYLCASSLRGPPRDNEQFFGPGTRLTVL.

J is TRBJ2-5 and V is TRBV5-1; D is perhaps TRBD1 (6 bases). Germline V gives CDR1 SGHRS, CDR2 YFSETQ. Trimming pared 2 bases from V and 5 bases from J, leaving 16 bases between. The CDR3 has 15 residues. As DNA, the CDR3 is TGCGCCAGCAGCTTCCGGGACAAACTGAGGGAGACCCAGTACTTC. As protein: CASSFRDKLRETQYF.

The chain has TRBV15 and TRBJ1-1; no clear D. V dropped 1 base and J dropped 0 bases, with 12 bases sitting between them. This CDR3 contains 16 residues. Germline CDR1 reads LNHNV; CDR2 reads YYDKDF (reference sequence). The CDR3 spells CATSRGSREMNTEAFF. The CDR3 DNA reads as TGTGCCACCAGCAGAGGATCAAGAGAAATGAACACTGAAGCTTTCTTT.

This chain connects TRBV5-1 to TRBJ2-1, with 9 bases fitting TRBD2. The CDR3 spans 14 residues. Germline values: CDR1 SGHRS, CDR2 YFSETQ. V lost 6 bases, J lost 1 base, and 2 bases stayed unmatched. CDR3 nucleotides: TGCGCCAGCACCAGCGGGGGGTCCTACAATGAGCAGTTCTTC. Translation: CASTSGGSYNEQFF.

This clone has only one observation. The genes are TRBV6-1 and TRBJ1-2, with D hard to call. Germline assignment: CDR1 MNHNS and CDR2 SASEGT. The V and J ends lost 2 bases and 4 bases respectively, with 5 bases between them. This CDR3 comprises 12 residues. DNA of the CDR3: TGTGCCAGCAGTGAAATGGCCTATGGCTACACCTTC. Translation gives CASSEMAYGYTF.

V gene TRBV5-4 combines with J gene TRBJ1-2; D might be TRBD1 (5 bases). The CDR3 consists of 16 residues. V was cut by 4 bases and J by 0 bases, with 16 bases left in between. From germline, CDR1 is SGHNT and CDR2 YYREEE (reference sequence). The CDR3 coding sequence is TGTGCCAGCAGCCGTGGTCCGGGGGGGACTAACTATGGCTACACCTTC. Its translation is CASSRGPGGTNYGYTF.

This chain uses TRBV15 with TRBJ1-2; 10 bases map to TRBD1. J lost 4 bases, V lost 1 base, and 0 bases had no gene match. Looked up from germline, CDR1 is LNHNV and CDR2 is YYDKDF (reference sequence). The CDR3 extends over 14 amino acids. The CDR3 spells CATSRGQGAYGYTF. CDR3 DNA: TGTGCCACCAGCAGAGGACAGGGGGCCTATGGCTACACCTTC.

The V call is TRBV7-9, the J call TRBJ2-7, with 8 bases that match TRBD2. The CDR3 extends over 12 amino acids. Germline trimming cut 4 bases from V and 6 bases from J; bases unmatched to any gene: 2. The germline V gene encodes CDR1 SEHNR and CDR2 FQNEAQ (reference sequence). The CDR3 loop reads CASSSGGREQYF. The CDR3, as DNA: TGTGCCAGCAGCTCGGGAGGGCGCGAGCAGTACTTC.

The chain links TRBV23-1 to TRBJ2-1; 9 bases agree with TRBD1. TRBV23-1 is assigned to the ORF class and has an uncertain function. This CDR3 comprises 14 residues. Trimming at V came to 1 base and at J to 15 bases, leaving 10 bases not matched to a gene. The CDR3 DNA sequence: TGCGCCAGCAGTCAATTGATAACAGGGGGCGCCCGGTTCTTC. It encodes CASSQLITGGARFF.

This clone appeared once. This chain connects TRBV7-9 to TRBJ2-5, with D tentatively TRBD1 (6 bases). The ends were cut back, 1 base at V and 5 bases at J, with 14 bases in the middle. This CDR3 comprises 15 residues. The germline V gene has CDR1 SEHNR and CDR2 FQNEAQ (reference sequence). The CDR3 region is CASSLGVRGQETQYF. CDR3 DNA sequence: TGTGCCAGCAGCTTAGGAGTCAGGGGCCAGGAGACCCAGTACTTC.

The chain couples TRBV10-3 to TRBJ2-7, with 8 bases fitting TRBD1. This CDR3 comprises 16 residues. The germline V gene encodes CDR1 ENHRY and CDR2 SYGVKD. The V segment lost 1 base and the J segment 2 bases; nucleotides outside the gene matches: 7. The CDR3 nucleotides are TGTGCCATCAGTGAGTATGGAACAGGGGGAGCCTACGAGCAGTACTTC. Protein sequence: CAISEYGTGGAYEQYF.

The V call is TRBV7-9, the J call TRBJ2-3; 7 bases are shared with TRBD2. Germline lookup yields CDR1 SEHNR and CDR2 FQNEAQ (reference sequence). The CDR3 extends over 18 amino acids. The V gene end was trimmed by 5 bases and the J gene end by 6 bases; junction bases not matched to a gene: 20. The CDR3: CASSPEGREGPLGDTQYF. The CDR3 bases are TGTGCCAGCAGCCCGGAGGGGAGGGAGGGCCCTTTGGGGGATACGCAGTATTTT.

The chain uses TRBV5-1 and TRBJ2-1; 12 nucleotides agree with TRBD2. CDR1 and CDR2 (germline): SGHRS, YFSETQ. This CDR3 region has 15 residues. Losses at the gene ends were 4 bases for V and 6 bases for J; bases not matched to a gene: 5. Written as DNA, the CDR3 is TGCGCCAGCAGCCAGACTAGCGGGAGCTCCAATGAGCAGTTCTTC. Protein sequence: CASSQTSGSSNEQFF.

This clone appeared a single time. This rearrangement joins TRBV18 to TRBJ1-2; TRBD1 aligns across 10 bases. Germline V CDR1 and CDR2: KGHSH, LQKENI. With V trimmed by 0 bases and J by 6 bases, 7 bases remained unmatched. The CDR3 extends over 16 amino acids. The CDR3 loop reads CASSPPRQGAIDGYTF. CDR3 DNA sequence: TGTGCCAGCTCACCACCTAGACAGGGGGCGATCGATGGCTACACCTTC.